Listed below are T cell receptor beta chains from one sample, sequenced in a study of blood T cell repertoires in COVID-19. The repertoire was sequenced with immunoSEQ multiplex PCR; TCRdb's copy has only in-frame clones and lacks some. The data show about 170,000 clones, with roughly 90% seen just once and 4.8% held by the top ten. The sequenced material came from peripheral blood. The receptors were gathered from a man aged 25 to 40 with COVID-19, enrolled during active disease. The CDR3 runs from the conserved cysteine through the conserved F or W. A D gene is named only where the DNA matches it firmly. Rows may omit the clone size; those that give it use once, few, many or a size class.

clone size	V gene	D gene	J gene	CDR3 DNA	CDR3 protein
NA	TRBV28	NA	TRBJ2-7	TGTGCCAGCGCGACAGGCTCCTACGAGCAGTACTTC	CASATGSYEQYF
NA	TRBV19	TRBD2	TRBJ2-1	TGTGCCAGTAGTACTCTAGCGGGCAGCTTCAATGAGCAGTTCTTC	CASSTLAGSFNEQFF
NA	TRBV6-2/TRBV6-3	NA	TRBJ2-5	TGTGCCAGCAGTTACCGCCGGTCCTCCCAAGAGACCCAGTACTTC	CASSYRRSSQETQYF
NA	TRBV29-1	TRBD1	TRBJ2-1	TGCAGCGTTGGGACAGGCGGCGAGCAGTTCTTC	CSVGTGGEQFF
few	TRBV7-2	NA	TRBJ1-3	TGTGCCAGCAGCCCCAGAACGGGGGACGGAAACACCATATATTTT	CASSPRTGDGNTIYF
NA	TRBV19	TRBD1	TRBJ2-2	TGTGCCAGTAGTATAGATGGACAGGCCGGGGAGCTGTTTTTT	CASSIDGQAGELFF
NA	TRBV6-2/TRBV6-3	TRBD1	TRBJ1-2	TGTGCCAGCAGTTACCCAGGGGGAGCGAACTATGGCTACACCTTC	CASSYPGGANYGYTF
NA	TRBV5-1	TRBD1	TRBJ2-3	TGCGCCAGCAGCTTCCCCCAGGGGGCAGATACGCAGTATTTT	CASSFPQGADTQYF
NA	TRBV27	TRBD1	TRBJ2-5	TGTGCCAGCAGTTTATTCTCATTCGGGACAGTTCAAGAGACCCAGTACTTC	CASSLFSFGTVQETQYF
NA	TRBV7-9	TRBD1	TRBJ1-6	TGTGCCAGCAGCTCGACAGGGGCCCATTCACCCCTCCACTTT	CASSSTGAHSPLHF
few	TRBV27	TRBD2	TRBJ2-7	TGTGCCAGCAGTTTCCGGGGGGGACCCTACGAGCAGTACTTC	CASSFRGGPYEQYF
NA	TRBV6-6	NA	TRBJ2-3	TGTGCCAGCAGTTGGTCCCGGGAAGCAGATACGCAGTATTTT	CASSWSREADTQYF
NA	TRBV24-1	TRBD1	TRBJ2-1	TGTGCCACCAGTGATTTGCTCGAACAGGGGAAGGAAAGAGGTGAGCAGTTCTTC	CATSDLLEQGKERGEQFF
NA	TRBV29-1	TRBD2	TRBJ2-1	TGCAGCGTTGAAAATAGCGGGAGCTACAATGAGCAGTTCTTC	CSVENSGSYNEQFF
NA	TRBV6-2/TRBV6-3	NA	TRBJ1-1	TGTGCCAGCAGTTACTCGGGGGGAGGGACTGAAGCTTTCTTT	CASSYSGGGTEAFF
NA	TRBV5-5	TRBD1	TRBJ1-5	TGTGCCAGCAGCTACAACAGGGGGGAGTATCAGCCCCAGCATTTT	CASSYNRGEYQPQHF
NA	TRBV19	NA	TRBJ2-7	TGTGCCAGTAGTACAGGGGTATCCTACGAGCAGTACTTC	CASSTGVSYEQYF
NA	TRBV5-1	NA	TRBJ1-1	TGCGCCAGCAGCCGGACCACAGGGATACAAACCATGAACACTGAAGCTTTCTTT	CASSRTTGIQTMNTEAFF
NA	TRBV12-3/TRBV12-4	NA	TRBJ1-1	TGTGCCAGCAGACCGACGGGGAACACTGAAGCTTTCTTT	CASRPTGNTEAFF
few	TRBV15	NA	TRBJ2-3	TGTGCCACCAGCAGGGAAAATACTAGGCTGCAGTATTTT	CATSRENTRLQYF
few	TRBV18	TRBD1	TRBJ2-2	TGTGCCAGCTCAATTGGGACAGGGAACACCGGGGAGCTGTTTTTT	CASSIGTGNTGELFF
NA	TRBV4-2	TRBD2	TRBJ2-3	TGTGCCAGCAGCCAAGATAGGAGACTAGCGGGAGGGCCAGCAGATACGCAGTATTTT	CASSQDRRLAGGPADTQYF
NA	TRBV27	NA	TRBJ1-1	TGTGCCAGCAGTTTATTAGCACCCTCGAACACTGAAGCTTTCTTT	CASSLLAPSNTEAFF
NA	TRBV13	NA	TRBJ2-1	TGTGCCAGCAGCTTAGTAGTTTCCTACAATGAGCAGTTCTTC	CASSLVVSYNEQFF